The 15 T cell receptor beta chains in this list originate from one sample, sequenced in a study of T-cell reconstitution after alpha-beta-depleted transplantation in children. Unique molecular identifiers were incorporated when the TCRbeta library was constructed. TCRdb itself ran the PCR reads through MiXCR, one entry per CDR3 protein. Seen here are 440,000 or so distinct CDR3 sequences, 43% observed once, and the top ten hold around a quarter. The sample was PBMCs, taken before TCRalphabeta/CD19-depleted stem cell transplant. All receptors derive from a girl aged 2-10 years with aplastic anemia, due to receive a stem cell transplant.

The rearrangement uses TRBV30 and TRBJ2-5; no definite D call. Germline CDR1 and CDR2: GTSNPN and SVGIG (reference sequence). V was trimmed by 0 bases and J by 2 bases, leaving 7 bases between them. The CDR3 totals 13 residues. CDR3 coding DNA: TGTGCCTGGAGTGTTCAGCATCAAGAGACCCAGTACTTC. It is translated as CAWSVQHQETQYF.

This clonotype was recorded at least ten times. The V call is TRBV6-1, the J call TRBJ2-7; possible D gene TRBD1, 5 bases. The CDR3 sequence is 13 residues long. V lost 6 bases to trimming and J lost 5 bases, with 14 bases between them. CDR1 and CDR2 (germline): MNHNS, SASEGT. Here the CDR3 DNA reads TGTGCCAGCAGCCGGGCAGGGTTGGACGAGCAGTACTTC. It codes for CASSRAGLDEQYF.

This clonotype appeared once. V and J are TRBV25-1 and TRBJ1-2; D not resolved. Trimming cost V 7 bases and J 5 bases, with 23 bases left between them. CDR1 is MGHDK, CDR2 SYGVNS, per germline. The length of the CDR3 is 16 residues. CDR3 nucleotides: TGTGCCAGCATGGGCAACGTACAAGAAGGCTGTTATGGCTACACCTTC. Its protein is CASMGNVQEGCYGYTF.

In its sample, this clonotype was seen many times. The chain couples TRBV19 to TRBJ2-1; unclear D gene. The V gene lost 3 bases and the J gene lost 6 bases, with 9 bases spanning the gap. CDR3 length: 13 amino acids. The germline gives CDR1 LNHDA, CDR2 SQIVND (reference sequence). The CDR3 DNA sequence: TGTGCCAGTAGTATGGGTAGCAGCAATGAGCAGTTCTTC. Amino acid sequence: CASSMGSSNEQFF.

The rearrangement uses TRBV7-8 and TRBJ2-7; 7 bases are shared with TRBD1. With V trimmed by 2 bases and J by 3 bases, 4 bases remained unmatched. Per germline, CDR1 SGHVS and CDR2 FQNEAQ. The CDR3 extends over 14 amino acids. Written as DNA, the CDR3 is TGTGCCAGCAGCTTAACGACAGGGATCTACGAGCAGTACTTC. This sequence encodes CASSLTTGIYEQYF.

This clonotype was seen a few times. CDR3: CASSPRGTKEETQYF. CDR3 nucleotide sequence: TGCGCCAGCAGCCCGCGCGGGACTAAGGAAGAGACCCAGTACTTC. The V and J genes are TRBV5-1 and TRBJ2-5, with TRBD2 identical over 7 bases. The CDR3 totals 15 residues. Looked up from germline, CDR1 is SGHRS and CDR2 is YFSETQ. V was clipped by 4 bases and J by 3 bases; unmatched bases: 9.

The chain carries TRBV29-1 and TRBJ2-7, with 9 nucleotides matching TRBD2. The CDR3 is 12 amino acids. The V gene's germline CDR1 is SQVTM and CDR2 ANQGSEA. Unmatched junction bases numbered 7, after V lost 7 bases and J lost 6 bases. As DNA, the CDR3 is TGCAGCGCTTTAGCGGGAGCAGGCGAGCAGTACTTC. Translated: CSALAGAGEQYF.

This clonotype was found a few times. The chain carries TRBV4-1 and TRBJ2-1; TRBD2 matches at 8 bases. Germline CDR1 and CDR2: MGHRA and YSYEKL. The CDR3 spans 19 residues. V shed 0 bases and J 2 bases; nucleotides not matched to a gene: 12. CDR3 sequence (DNA): TGCGCCAGCAGCCAAGATCCCGCGGGGGGTCTTTTAACCTACAATGAGCAGTTCTTC. The encoded protein is CASSQDPAGGLLTYNEQFF.

In this sample, this clonotype turned up many times. The chain employs TRBV5-1 and TRBJ2-1, with TRBD2 identical over 7 bases. Trimming cost V 3 bases and J 2 bases; bases outside gene matches: 5. CDR3 length: 15 residues. Germline V CDR1 and CDR2: SGHRS, YFSETQ. CDR3 DNA: TGCGCCAGCAGCTCGGGACTACACACCTACAATGAGCAGTTCTTC. It translates to CASSSGLHTYNEQFF.

In this sample, this clonotype turned up a few times. This chain uses TRBV9 with TRBJ1-1; maybe TRBD1 (5 bases). Germline-derived CDR1 and CDR2 are SGDLS and YYNGEE. Trimming took off 7 bases at V and 11 bases at J, with 18 bases between the two ends. CDR3 length: 12 amino acids. The CDR3 sequence is CASGMGGLEAFF. DNA of the CDR3: TGTGCCAGCGGGATGGGGGGTTTGGAGGCTTTCTTT. Variable domain in full (rest from reference TRBV9 and TRBJ1-1): DSGVTQTPKHLITATGQRVTLRCSPRSGDLSVYWYQQSLDQGLQFLIQYYNGEERAKGNILERFSAQQFPDLHSELNLSSLELGDSALYFCASGMGGLEAFFGQGTRLTVV.

Many counts were recorded for this clonotype. The chain uses TRBV20-1 and TRBJ2-7; 11 positions agree with TRBD2. This CDR3 has 13 residues. Germline lookup yields CDR1 DFQATT and CDR2 SNEGSKA (reference sequence). V dropped 3 bases and J dropped 3; count of bases not matched to a gene: 1. The DNA of the CDR3 is TGCAGTGCTAGGACTAGCGGGAACTACGAGCAGTACTTC. Protein sequence: CSARTSGNYEQYF.

CDR3 nucleotide sequence: TGTGCCAGCAGACAGAAGGTCTCCTACAATGAGCAGTTCTTC. This sequence encodes CASRQKVSYNEQFF. The chain recombines TRBV12-3 or TRBV12-4 with TRBJ2-1, with D hard to call. V was trimmed by 6 bases and J by 0 bases, leaving 9 bases between them. The CDR3 contains 14 residues.

This chain uses TRBV12-3 or TRBV12-4 with TRBJ1-2; D perhaps matches TRBD1 (5 bases). This CDR3 has 12 residues. Trimming shortened V by 5 bases and J by 8 bases, and 12 bases separated the two germline ends. CDR3: CASSPLGVGYTF. The CDR3 coding sequence is TGTGCCAGCAGTCCCCTGGGGGTAGGCTACACCTTC.

J is TRBJ1-2 and V is TRBV27, with D possibly matching TRBD1 (6 bases). The CDR3 totals 16 residues. In germline, CDR1 is MNHEY, CDR2 SMNVEV (reference sequence). V lost 5 bases to trimming and J lost 0 bases, with 16 bases between them. The CDR3 reads CASSQNREMANYGYTF. The CDR3 DNA is TGTGCCAGCAGTCAAAACAGGGAGATGGCTAACTATGGCTACACCTTC.

V is TRBV20-1 and J is TRBJ2-1; TRBD1 matches at 7 bases. V dropped 4 bases and J dropped 8; count of bases not matched to a gene: 11. The germline CDR1 and CDR2 sequences are DFQATT and SNEGSKA (reference sequence). CDR3 length: 14 amino acids. CDR3: CSATRDSRDYEQFF. The CDR3 bases are TGCAGTGCTACCCGGGACAGCCGAGACTATGAGCAGTTCTTC.